These 18 T cell receptor beta chains share one sample of origin, sequenced in a study of quantifying T cell responses using KT2 cells. Study-level information: RNA was reverse transcribed with TCR alpha and beta constant-region primers.

The cDNA 3' end received a ligated oligonucleotide with a UMI. First-round PCR used about 4 cycles and beta primers RC1.1 and RC1.2 covering TRBC1 and TRBC2. TCRdb called the UMI-ligation and nested PCR reads again in MiXCR, with one record for every CDR3 protein. The data show around 56,000 distinct CDR3 sequences, 9% to 15% seen once. The source material was PBMCs spiked with cells of the T cell clone KT2. The receptors were gathered from a human donor.

This clonotype was picked up many times. This chain uses TRBV11-2 with TRBJ2-4; D uncertain. CDR1 is SGHAT and CDR2 is FQNNGV in the germline V gene. V was trimmed by 4 bases and J by 0 bases, leaving 7 bases between them. The CDR3 is 14 residues long. CDR3 loop: CASSSRLAKNIQYF. CDR3 sequence (DNA): TGTGCCAGCAGCTCTCGACTAGCCAAAAACATTCAGTACTTC.

This clonotype has more than one count but fewer than ten. V gene TRBV6-1 combines with J gene TRBJ1-2; D unclear. V lost 1 base and J 1 base, leaving 10 bases between the germline ends. This CDR3 is 15 amino acids long. Germline loops: CDR1 MNHNS, CDR2 SASEGT. Here the CDR3 reads CASSEDKGNNYGYTF. DNA for the CDR3: TGTGCCAGCAGTGAAGACAAGGGCAATAACTATGGCTACACCTTC.

This clonotype was found many times. The chain is built from TRBV5-1 and TRBJ2-1; TRBD1 agrees at 7 bases. Germline V lookup: CDR1 SGHRS, CDR2 YFSETQ. The CDR3 totals 15 residues. The V gene end was trimmed by 4 bases and the J gene end by 7 bases; junction bases not matched to a gene: 11. The CDR3 nucleotides read TGCGCCAGCAGCCCCTATGACAGGGATTCTAATGAGCAGTTCTTC. Protein: CASSPYDRDSNEQFF. The complete variable domain, with remaining parts taken from reference TRBV5-1 and TRBJ2-1, reads KAGVTQTPRYLIKTRGQQVTLSCSPISGHRSVSWYQQTPGQGLQFLFEYFSETQRNKGNFPGRFSGRQFSNSRSEMNVSTLELGDSALYLCASSPYDRDSNEQFFGPGTRLTVL.

V and J are TRBV6-5 and TRBJ2-3; D not certain. CDR1 MNHEY and CDR2 SVGAGI come from the germline V gene. V dropped 9 bases and J dropped 3 bases, with 16 bases sitting between them. The CDR3 spans 14 residues. CDR3 nucleotide sequence: TGTGCCAGGAGAATCCCGCGAGGTACAGATACGCAGTATTTT. Encoded protein: CARRIPRGTDTQYF.

The chain has TRBV15 and TRBJ1-6; D remains unclear. V gave up 0 bases and J gave up 4 bases, with 4 bases separating them. The germline CDR1 and CDR2 sequences are LNHNV and YYDKDF (reference sequence). This CDR3 is 14 amino acids long. The CDR3 bases are TGTGCCACCAGCAGAGAAAGATATAATTCACCCCTCCACTTT. Translation gives CATSRERYNSPLHF.

This clonotype is labeled medium-sized (0.01 to 0.1%). The chain recombines TRBV30 with TRBJ2-2; D remains ambiguous. Per the germline V gene, CDR1 is GTSNPN and CDR2 is SVGIG (reference sequence). The CDR3 contains 13 residues. With 3 bases removed from V and 3 bases from J, the gap between germline ends came to 8 bases. The CDR3 DNA sequence: TGTGCCTGGAGGTCCTATTACACCGGGGAGCTGTTTTTT. This encodes CAWRSYYTGELFF.

This clonotype was detected many times. V gene TRBV29-1 combines with J gene TRBJ1-4; maybe TRBD1 (6 bases). CDR3 size: 17 residues. Deletions cut 0 bases from V and 4 bases from J, with 18 bases between. The germline gives CDR1 SQVTM, CDR2 ANQGSEA. Written as DNA, the CDR3 is TGCAGCGTTGAAGATCCGAGAGCAGGACAGAGTAATGAAAAACTGTTTTTT. Translating gives CSVEDPRAGQSNEKLFF.

In this sample, this clonotype turned up a few times. The chain carries TRBV12-5 and TRBJ1-4, with D possibly being TRBD1 (5 bases). The germline gives CDR1 LGHNT, CDR2 FRNRAP. The V end was cut by 6 bases, the J end by 8 bases, with 28 bases between. There are 18 residues in the CDR3. Written as DNA, the CDR3 is TGTGCTAGTGGCGGTGTTTGGACCGGACCGCGAGAGGGGGAAAAACTGTTTTTT. Protein product: CASGGVWTGPREGEKLFF. Variable domain in full (rest from reference TRBV12-5 and TRBJ1-4): DARVTQTPRHKVTEMGQEVTMRCQPILGHNTVFWYRQTMMQGLELLAYFRNRAPLDDSGMPKDRFSAEMPDATLATLKIQPSEPRDSAVYFCASGGVWTGPREGEKLFFGSGTQLSVL.

This clonotype was seen a handful of times. The V and J genes are TRBV4-1 and TRBJ2-7; 11 bases align to TRBD1. This CDR3 region has 15 residues. Germline V gene sequence: CDR1 MGHRA, CDR2 YSYEKL. Losses at the gene ends were 3 bases for V and 5 bases for J; bases not matched to a gene: 6. CDR3 sequence: CASSHNRDRGDEQYF. CDR3 DNA: TGCGCCAGCAGCCATAACCGGGACAGGGGGGACGAGCAGTACTTC.

This chain connects TRBV6-2 or TRBV6-3 to TRBJ2-5; 8 bases align to TRBD2. The CDR3 consists of 13 residues. V lost 5 bases to trimming and J lost 5 bases; unmatched junction nucleotides: 4. Germline assignment: CDR1 MNHEY and CDR2 SVGEGT. CDR3: CASSEREHETQYF. For the CDR3, the DNA is TGTGCCAGCAGTGAGCGGGAGCACGAGACCCAGTACTTC.

Many counts were recorded for this clonotype. The V and J genes are TRBV6-6 and TRBJ1-5; D is undetermined. Trimming took off 0 bases at V and 2 bases at J, with 11 bases between the two ends. Germline values: CDR1 MNHNY, CDR2 SVGAGI (reference sequence). This CDR3 comprises 16 residues. The CDR3 is CASSYSSPGGNQPQHF. CDR3 coding DNA: TGTGCCAGCAGTTACTCCTCACCAGGTGGCAATCAGCCCCAGCATTTT.

This chain links TRBV30 with TRBJ2-7, with 9 positions matching TRBD1. V shed 3 bases and J 0 bases; nucleotides not matched to a gene: 3. The CDR3 runs 14 residues. From germline, CDR1 is GTSNPN and CDR2 SVGIG (reference sequence). The CDR3 loop is CAWRGQGISYEQYF. Written as DNA, the CDR3 is TGTGCCTGGAGGGGACAGGGTATCTCCTACGAGCAGTACTTC.

Only a few counts were recorded for this clonotype. The chain recombines TRBV7-3 with TRBJ2-1, with TRBD2 as a possible D gene (6 bases). This CDR3 is 14 amino acids long. Germline values: CDR1 SGHTA, CDR2 FQGTGA. The V end lost 6 bases, the J end lost 6 bases, and 15 bases lay between the germline ends. The CDR3 DNA follows: TGTGCCAGCAGTCGGGACTCGGCCCCCAATGAGCAGTTCTTC. Its protein is CASSRDSAPNEQFF.

The chain carries TRBV11-2 and TRBJ1-5; no definite D call. The length of the CDR3 is 13 residues. Germline values: CDR1 SGHAT, CDR2 FQNNGV. Trimming shortened V by 2 bases and J by 2 bases, and 4 bases separated the two germline ends. CDR3 sequence (DNA): TGTGCCAGCAGCTTATGGGGCAATCAGCCCCAGCATTTT. Amino acids: CASSLWGNQPQHF.

V and J are TRBV7-6 and TRBJ2-3; 12 nucleotides match TRBD2. The junction had 9 bases not matched to a gene; V was cut back by 5 bases and J by 3 bases. The CDR3 spans 17 residues. Germline CDR1 SGHVS, CDR2 FNYEAQ. The CDR3 here is CASSVGIGLAGTDTQYF. Here the CDR3 DNA reads TGTGCCAGCAGCGTGGGCATCGGACTAGCGGGAACAGATACGCAGTATTTT.

The chain employs TRBV30 and TRBJ1-2; TRBD1 aligns across 8 bases. In germline, CDR1 is GTSNPN, CDR2 SVGIG (reference sequence). The CDR3 sequence is 14 residues long. The V and J ends lost 0 bases and 6 bases, in that order; junction bases with no gene match: 6. CDR3 residues: CAWSVQGRGHGYTF. Here the CDR3 DNA reads TGTGCCTGGAGTGTACAAGGCAGGGGGCATGGCTACACCTTC.

The rearrangement joins TRBV6-5 to TRBJ1-1; a possible D gene is TRBD1 (6 bases). The germline V gene encodes CDR1 MNHEY and CDR2 SVGAGI. The V and J ends lost 5 bases and 4 bases respectively, with 17 bases between them. CDR3 length: 15 residues. As DNA, the CDR3 is TGTGCCAGCAGTCAGGACAGACGGGGCTTCACTGAAGCTTTCTTT. This codes for CASSQDRRGFTEAFF.

This clonotype has just a few counts. This sequence joins TRBV20-1 and TRBJ2-7; TRBD1 agrees at 8 bases. The J segment lost 1 base and the V segment lost 4 bases, leaving 9 bases of the junction unmatched. The CDR3 has 15 amino acids. From germline, CDR1 is DFQATT and CDR2 SNEGSKA (reference sequence). CDR3 DNA sequence: TGCAGTGCTATCATCGGACAGGGCGTTTCCTACGAGCAGTACTTC. It specifies CSAIIGQGVSYEQYF.